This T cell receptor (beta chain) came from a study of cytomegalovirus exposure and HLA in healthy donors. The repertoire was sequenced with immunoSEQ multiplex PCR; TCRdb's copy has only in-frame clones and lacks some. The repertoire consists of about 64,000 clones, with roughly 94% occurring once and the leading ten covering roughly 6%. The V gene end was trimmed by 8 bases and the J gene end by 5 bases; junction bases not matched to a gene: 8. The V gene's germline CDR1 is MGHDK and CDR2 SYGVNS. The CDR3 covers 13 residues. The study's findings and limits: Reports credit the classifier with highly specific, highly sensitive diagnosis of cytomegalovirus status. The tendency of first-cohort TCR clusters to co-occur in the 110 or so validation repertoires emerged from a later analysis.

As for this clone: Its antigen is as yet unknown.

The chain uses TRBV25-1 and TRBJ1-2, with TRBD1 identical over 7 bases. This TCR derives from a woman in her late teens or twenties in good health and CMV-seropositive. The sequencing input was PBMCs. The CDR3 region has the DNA TGTGCCAGCGGACAGGCGGGGCTATATGGCTACACCTTC. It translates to CASGQAGLYGYTF.